The clone carrying this T cell receptor beta chain was recorded at least ten times. Here the gene names and germline are mouse. The CDR3 extends 4 residues past the end of the read, so its final part is completed from the germline J gene. These data come from a study of CD8+ T cells in alopecia areata. The germline V gene encodes CDR1 NSHNY and CDR2 SYGAGN. J lost 0 bases, V lost 0 bases, and 4 bases had no gene match. CDR3 length: 16 amino acids. Cells that came from pooled cutaneous lymph nodes were sorted using CD4, CD8alpha, NKG2D, NKG2ACE and other markers. Sequencing used cDNA as its template, made by extracting RNA and reverse transcribing it. The method was immunoSEQ multiplex PCR; TCRdb's version includes in-frame clones alone and lacks a portion of them. The sample has about 9,100 clones, none seen only once; the top ten hold over 15%.

This chain uses TRBV13-1 with TRBJ2-3; 7 nucleotides line up with TRBD2. Material: CD8+ T cells sorted from a lymph node. The receptor was isolated from a C3H/HeJ mouse with alopecia areata. The strain is characterized by the MHC haplotype H2-k. The sequenced part of the CDR3 DNA is TGTGCCAGCAGTGATGCATCTGGGGGTAGTGCAGAA. This encodes CASSDASGGSAE. From start to end, the CDR3 is CASSDASGGSAETLYF.